This TCR beta chain emerged from a study of blood T cell repertoires in COVID-19. Study context: Sites across the United States, Italy and Spain contributed samples from acute and convalescent COVID-19. The cDNA or gDNA used as material had been derived from T cells, B-cell-depleted T cells, or PBMCs.

There are 13 residues in the CDR3. With 4 bases removed from V and 5 bases from J, the gap between germline ends came to 11 bases. Germline-derived CDR1 and CDR2 are MNHEY and SVGAGI. One Seattle source followed patients from active infection through their disease course. Assay: immunoSEQ multiplex PCR; the TCRdb copy retains only in-frame clones and omits some. The data hold under 450,000 clones, with roughly 88% observed a single time. The sequencing sample was made of peripheral blood. This clonotype originated in a woman aged 45-60 years with COVID-19, enrolled during active disease. The chain carries TRBV6-5 and TRBJ1-1; perhaps TRBD1 as D (6 bases). The CDR3 DNA reads TGTGCCAGCAGTTTACAGGGTTTAACTGAAGCTTTCTTT. Translation gives CASSLQGLTEAFF.